The entry below gives a single TCR beta chain sequence along with its context. Without the conserved terminal phenylalanine or tryptophan, this CDR3 likely stems from a read error. Because the CDR3's place on the DNA is in doubt, the DNA is left out and the CDR3 is given as listed by TCRdb. The V gene's germline CDR1 is KGHDR and CDR2 SFDVKD. 9 amino acids form the CDR3, both terminal residues included. This entry is derived from a study of blood T cell repertoires in COVID-19. Study context: The United States, Italy and Spain supplied acute and convalescent COVID-19 samples. PBMCs, B-cell-depleted T cells, or T cells provided the cDNA or gDNA that made up the material.

Clones were read by immunoSEQ multiplex PCR, and TCRdb kept only the in-frame ones, dropping some. The table has approximately 270,000 clones, 70% to 90% seen once. This rearrangement joins TRBV24-1 to TRBJ2-7; TRBD1 is the table's D call and was not checked against the DNA. The sample was PBMCs or T cells enriched from blood (not recorded which). The receptor was isolated from a woman in her fifties or sixties who had recovered from COVID-19. CDR3 protein: CATAYRETL.